The 22 T cell receptor beta chains presented below share a single source sample, sequenced in a study of T cells in Graves' hyperthyroidism and ophthalmopathy. Amplification targeted TCR beta CDR3 regions from RNA transcripts. First-round RT-PCR of the TCR CDR3 relied on the HTBI primer set. In TCRdb, the multiplex PCR reads were re-called with MiXCR into one record per CDR3 protein. The data contain nearly 250,000 distinct CDR3 sequences, about a sixth of them seen just once; the ten biggest clones take up less than 35%. Sequenced input: blood. These receptors originate from a woman younger than 30 with Graves' ophthalmopathy.

There are many counts of this clonotype. V gene TRBV27 combines with J gene TRBJ1-1; D call uncertain. CDR1 MNHEY and CDR2 SMNVEV come from the germline V gene (reference sequence). V dropped 4 bases and J dropped 4 bases, with 13 bases sitting between them. The CDR3 totals 14 residues. The CDR3 reads CASSSPGSATEAFF. The CDR3 DNA sequence: TGTGCCAGCAGTTCTCCGGGATCGGCCACTGAAGCTTTCTTT.

This clonotype has just one count. The CDR3 reads CSAGGRGSNNEQFF. The CDR3 region has the DNA TGCAGTGCCGGAGGGCGGGGGAGCAACAATGAGCAGTTCTTC. The chain has TRBV20-1 and TRBJ2-1; 7 nucleotides align to TRBD2. Germline V gene lookup returns CDR1 DFQATT and CDR2 SNEGSKA (reference sequence). The V segment lost 6 bases and the J segment 5 bases; nucleotides outside the gene matches: 10. This CDR3 is built from 14 residues.

This chain links TRBV19 with TRBJ1-2; D possibly corresponds to TRBD1 (6 bases). The length of the CDR3 is 14 residues. The V end was cut by 7 bases, the J end by 4 bases, with 16 bases between. Germline V gene data show CDR1 as LNHDA and CDR2 as SQIVND (reference sequence). The CDR3 loop reads CASTPQGTGYGYTF. Here the CDR3 DNA reads TGTGCCAGTACCCCACAGGGCACTGGCTATGGCTACACCTTC. Drawing the rest from reference TRBV19 and TRBJ1-2, the complete variable domain is DGGITQSPKYLFRKEGQNVTLSCEQNLNHDAMYWYRQDPGQGLRLIYYSQIVNDFQKGDIAEGYSVSREKKESFPLTVTSAQKNPTAFYLCASTPQGTGYGYTFGSGTRLTVV.

The genes are TRBV6-1 and TRBJ2-3, with 12 bases aligning to TRBD2. The germline gives CDR1 MNHNS, CDR2 SASEGT. The CDR3 sequence is 19 residues long. J lost 0 bases, V lost 6 bases, and 13 bases had no gene match. DNA for the CDR3: TGTGCCAGCAGCCCTATCTACGGGACTAGCGGGTTTAGCACAGATACGCAGTATTTT. As protein: CASSPIYGTSGFSTDTQYF.

The sample holds many counts of this clonotype. This chain links TRBV5-5 with TRBJ1-2; the D is unclear. The germline V gene encodes CDR1 SGHKS and CDR2 YYEKEE (reference sequence). This CDR3 has 15 amino acids. Trimming cost V 0 bases and J 4 bases, with 13 bases left between them. The CDR3 here is CASSLAAGVSYGYTF. The CDR3 nucleotides read TGTGCCAGCAGCTTGGCCGCGGGAGTTAGCTATGGCTACACCTTC.

In this sample, this clonotype turned up many times. CDR3: CASSLSYRSGANVLTF. The CDR3 DNA sequence: TGTGCCAGCAGTTTATCGTACAGATCTGGGGCCAACGTCCTGACTTTC. This chain connects TRBV12-3 or TRBV12-4 to TRBJ2-6, with D unresolved. The CDR3 loop spans 16 amino acids. Trimming left V 2 bases short and J 1 base short, with 9 bases between.

With respect to this clonotype: One junction end disagrees with the germline gene, perhaps due to a read error. The genes are TRBV28 and TRBJ2-6; weak D call: TRBD1 (5 bases). This CDR3 region has 21 residues. Germline CDR1 reads MDHEN; CDR2 reads SYDVKM. CDR3 nucleotide sequence: TGTGCCAGCAGCTTATATAGTACGGCACAGGACCTCCGCTCTGGGGCCAACGTCCTGACTTTC. This gives the protein CASSLYSTAQDLRSGANVLTF.

This clonotype was counted ten times or more. The V call is TRBV18, the J call TRBJ1-2; a weak D match, TRBD1 (6 bases). With 4 bases removed from V and 3 bases from J, the gap between germline ends came to 18 bases. The CDR3 has 16 residues. CDR1 KGHSH and CDR2 LQKENI come from the germline V gene. The CDR3 protein is CASSRTHRVVDYGYTF. DNA for the CDR3: TGTGCCAGCTCACGGACTCACAGGGTCGTAGACTATGGCTACACCTTC.

Many counts were recorded for this clonotype. The V gene is TRBV15, the J gene TRBJ2-2; D may match TRBD1 or TRBD2 (5 bases each). Germline CDR1 reads LNHNV; CDR2 reads YYDKDF (reference sequence). This CDR3 region has 15 residues. V was trimmed by 1 base and J by 5 bases, leaving 11 bases between them. The chain's CDR3 is CATSRAGRTTGELFF. The CDR3 region has the DNA TGTGCCACCAGCAGAGCGGGACGGACTACCGGGGAGCTGTTTTTT.

This clonotype has a count of ten or more. The chain recombines TRBV7-2 with TRBJ2-5; a weak D match, TRBD1 (6 bases). The CDR3 spans 14 residues. Germline V CDR1 and CDR2: SGHTA, FQGNSA. The germline V and J ends were trimmed by 5 bases and 4 bases, with 14 bases remaining between them. The CDR3 bases are TGTGCCAGCAGCCGCCAACCCAGGGGAGAGACCCAGTACTTC. Protein product: CASSRQPRGETQYF.

The rearrangement links TRBV20-1 to TRBJ1-5; 7 nucleotides line up with TRBD1. The CDR3 sequence is 14 residues long. The germline CDR1 and CDR2 sequences are DFQATT and SNEGSKA (reference sequence). Trimming took 3 bases from V and 9 from J; bases not matched to a gene: 11. CDR3 DNA: TGCAGTGCTAGCCTGACAGGGATGAAGGTGCCCCAGCATTTT. Translation: CSASLTGMKVPQHF.

This clonotype has a count of ten or more. The chain links TRBV20-1 to TRBJ1-1; D might be TRBD1 (6 bases). The CDR3 spans 15 residues. Germline CDR1 is DFQATT and CDR2 is SNEGSKA (reference sequence). Trimming cost V 2 bases and J 5 bases, with 18 bases left between them. The CDR3 region is CSARHPGRGGTEAFF. As DNA, the CDR3 is TGCAGTGCTAGACACCCGGGGAGGGGGGGGACTGAAGCTTTCTTT.

This clonotype was picked up many times. CDR3 sequence reads: CASSQDITYEQYF. The CDR3 nucleotides read TGTGCCAGCAGCCAAGATATAACCTACGAGCAGTACTTC. The genes are TRBV3-1 and TRBJ2-7; D ambiguous. Deletions cut 0 bases from V and 2 bases from J, with 5 bases between. This CDR3 contains 13 residues. Germline CDR1 reads LGHDT; CDR2 reads YNNKEL (reference sequence).

This clonotype was counted only a few times. The chain employs TRBV19 and TRBJ2-2, with TRBD2 identical over 13 bases. The germline CDR1 and CDR2 sequences are LNHDA and SQIVND (reference sequence). The J segment lost 1 base and the V segment lost 4 bases, leaving 9 bases of the junction unmatched. The CDR3 is made up of 19 amino acids. CDR3 DNA: TGTGCCAGTAGTAACTCGAGACTAGCGGGGGGAGAGAACACCGGGGAGCTGTTTTTT. It codes for CASSNSRLAGGENTGELFF.

The chain has TRBV28 and TRBJ2-7, with 13 bases that match TRBD2. This CDR3 is built from 18 residues. Trimming removed 10 bases from V and 2 bases from J; junction bases left unmatched: 17. Germline CDR1 MDHEN, CDR2 SYDVKM. For the CDR3, the DNA is TGTGCCAACAACCCAACGGTGAGGACTAGCGGGGGCACCTACGAGCAGTACTTC. This translates into CANNPTVRTSGGTYEQYF.

This clonotype was detected many times. The rearrangement joins TRBV7-2 to TRBJ1-6; 10 nucleotides line up with TRBD1. Germline lookup yields CDR1 SGHTA and CDR2 FQGNSA. Unmatched junction bases numbered 3, after V lost 6 bases and J lost 7 bases. The CDR3 extends over 14 amino acids. CDR3 amino acids: CASRGQGKNSPLHF. The CDR3 nucleotides are TGTGCCAGCAGGGGACAGGGGAAGAATTCACCCCTCCACTTT.

This clonotype was seen repeatedly, ten times or more. The CDR3 reads CASSFIPKETQYF. In DNA form, the CDR3 reads TGTGCCAGCAGTTTTATCCCTAAGGAGACCCAGTACTTC. The V gene is TRBV12-3 or TRBV12-4, the J gene TRBJ2-5, with D unresolved. There are 13 residues in the CDR3. V lost 3 bases to trimming and J lost 5 bases, with 10 bases between them.

The chain couples TRBV19 to TRBJ2-2; D not resolved. CDR3 size: 14 residues. CDR1 LNHDA and CDR2 SQIVND come from the germline V gene (reference sequence). The V end was cut by 7 bases, the J end by 4 bases, with 13 bases between. Here the CDR3 reads CASTPVSGTGELFF. Written as DNA, the CDR3 is TGTGCCAGTACCCCTGTATCGGGCACCGGGGAGCTGTTTTTT.

This clonotype was counted many times. The gene calls are TRBV30 and TRBJ1-5, with a weak D call TRBD1 (5 bases). Trimming cost V 0 bases and J 4 bases, with 7 bases left between them. Germline values: CDR1 GTSNPN, CDR2 SVGIG (reference sequence). The CDR3 is made up of 13 amino acids. The CDR3 region has the DNA TGTGCCTGGAGTGTTGGGGGGAATCAGCCCCAGCATTTT. It is translated as CAWSVGGNQPQHF. The full variable domain, its missing parts supplied by reference TRBV30 and TRBJ1-5, is SQTIHQWPATLVQPVGSPLSLECTVEGTSNPNLYWYRQAAGRGLQLLFYSVGIGQISSEVPQNLSASRPQDRQFILSSKKLLLSDSGFYLCAWSVGGNQPQHFGDGTRLSIL.

This clonotype was detected ten times or more. The rearrangement joins TRBV20-1 to TRBJ1-3; D unclear. This CDR3 is 15 amino acids long. Deletions cut 4 bases from V and 0 bases from J, with 13 bases between. Germline V gene data show CDR1 as DFQATT and CDR2 as SNEGSKA (reference sequence). The CDR3 DNA sequence: TGCAGTGCTAATCGGCTAGGGAACTCTGGAAACACCATATATTTT. Amino acid sequence: CSANRLGNSGNTIYF.

This clonotype was detected many times. V and J are TRBV5-1 and TRBJ1-5; TRBD1 might be the D (5 bases). The CDR3 spans 16 residues. In germline, CDR1 is SGHRS, CDR2 YFSETQ. Trimming removed 3 bases at V and 2 bases at J, with 15 bases between. CDR3 DNA: TGCGCCAGCAGCTCGCGTACAGGAGACGGCAATCAGCCCCAGCATTTT. Translating gives CASSSRTGDGNQPQHF.

The chain combines TRBV7-9 with TRBJ2-3, with 10 bases lining up with TRBD2. The length of the CDR3 is 18 residues. With V trimmed by 3 bases and J by 4 bases, 13 bases remained unmatched. Germline V gene lookup returns CDR1 SEHNR and CDR2 FQNEAQ (reference sequence). Here the CDR3 reads CASSFGLAVTSRADTQYF. In nucleotides, the CDR3 is TGTGCCAGCAGCTTCGGACTAGCGGTTACTTCCAGGGCAGATACGCAGTATTTT.